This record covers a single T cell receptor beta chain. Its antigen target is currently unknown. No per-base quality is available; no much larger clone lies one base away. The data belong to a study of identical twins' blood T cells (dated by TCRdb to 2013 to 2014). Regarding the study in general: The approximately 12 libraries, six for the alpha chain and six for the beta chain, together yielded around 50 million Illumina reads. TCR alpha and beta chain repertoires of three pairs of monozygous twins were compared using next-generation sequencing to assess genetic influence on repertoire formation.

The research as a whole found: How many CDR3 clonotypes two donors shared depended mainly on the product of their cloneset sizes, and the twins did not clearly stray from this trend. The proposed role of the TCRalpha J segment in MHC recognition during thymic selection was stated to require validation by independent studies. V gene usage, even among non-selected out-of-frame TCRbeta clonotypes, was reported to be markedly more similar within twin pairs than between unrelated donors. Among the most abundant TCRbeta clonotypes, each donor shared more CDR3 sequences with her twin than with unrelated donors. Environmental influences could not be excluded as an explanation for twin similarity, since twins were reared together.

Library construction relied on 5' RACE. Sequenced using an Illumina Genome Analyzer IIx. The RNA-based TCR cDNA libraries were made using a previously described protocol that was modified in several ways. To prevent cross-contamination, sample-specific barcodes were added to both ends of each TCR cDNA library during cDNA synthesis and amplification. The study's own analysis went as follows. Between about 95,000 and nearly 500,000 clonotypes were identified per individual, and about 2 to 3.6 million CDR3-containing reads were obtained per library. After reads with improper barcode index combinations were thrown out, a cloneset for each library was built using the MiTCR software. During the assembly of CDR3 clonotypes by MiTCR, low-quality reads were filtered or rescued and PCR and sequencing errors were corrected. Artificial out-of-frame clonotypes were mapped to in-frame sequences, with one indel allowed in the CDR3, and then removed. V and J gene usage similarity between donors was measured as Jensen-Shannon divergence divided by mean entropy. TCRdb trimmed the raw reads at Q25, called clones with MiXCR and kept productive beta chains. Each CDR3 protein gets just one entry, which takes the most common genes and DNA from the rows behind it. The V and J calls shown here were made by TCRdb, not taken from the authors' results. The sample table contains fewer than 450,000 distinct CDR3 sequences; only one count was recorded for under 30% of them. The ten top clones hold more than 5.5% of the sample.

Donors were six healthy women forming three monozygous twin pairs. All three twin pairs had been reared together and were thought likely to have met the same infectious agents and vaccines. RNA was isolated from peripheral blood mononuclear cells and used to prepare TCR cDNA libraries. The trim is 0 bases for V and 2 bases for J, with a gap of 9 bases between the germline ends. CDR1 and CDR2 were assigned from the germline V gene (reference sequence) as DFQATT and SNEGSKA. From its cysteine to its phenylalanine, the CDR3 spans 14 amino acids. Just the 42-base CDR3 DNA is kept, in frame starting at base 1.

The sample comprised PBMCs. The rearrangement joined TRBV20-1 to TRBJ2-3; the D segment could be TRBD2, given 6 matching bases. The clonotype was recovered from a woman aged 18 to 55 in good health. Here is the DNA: TGCAGTGCTAGAGAGCGGGGACTCACAGATACGCAGTATTTT. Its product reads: CSARERGLTDTQYF.